This T cell receptor beta chain was captured by sequencing in a study of T cell responses to AZD1222 COVID-19 vaccine. Study-level results: Most donors were white British, females outnumbered males, and clonal diversity was possibly underestimated. Spike as a whole was targeted by vaccine-associated CD4 TCRs, dominant at 160-218 and 743-854.

Method: immunoSEQ multiplex PCR; TCRdb's copy keeps in-frame clones and lacks some. The sample includes roughly 150,000 clones, roughly 90% of them seen just once. Remarks on this clone: Antigen specificity is unknown.

V lost 6 bases, J lost 6 bases, and 18 bases stayed unmatched. The CDR3 has 17 residues. CDR1 MGHRA and CDR2 YSYEKL come from the germline V gene. Here the sequenced sample was peripheral blood, taken 28 days after the second AZD1222 dose. The clonotype was recovered from an adult who received the AZD1222 COVID-19 vaccine. This chain joins TRBV4-1 and TRBJ1-1; 8 nucleotides line up with TRBD1. The CDR3 DNA sequence: TGCGCCAGCAGGTCCTCAGGACAGGGAAGAGGAGTGGCTGAAGCTTTCTTT. It is translated as CASRSSGQGRGVAEAFF.